This T cell receptor beta chain was sequenced in a study of blood T cell repertoires in COVID-19. Study at large: The analysed material was cDNA or gDNA that came from T cells, B-cell-depleted T cells, or PBMCs.

As originally analysed: The assay estimated nucleated cells by amplifying reference gene primers. Here immunoSEQ multiplex PCR was the method, and the copy in TCRdb shows in-frame clones only, minus some. V and J calls and clone size come straight from that table; D and trimming were deduced from the DNA. The sample records almost 35,000 clones, around nine tenths being singletons. Between the trimmed V and J ends, which lost 1 base and 10 bases, there was a span of 14 bases. This CDR3 is 14 amino acids long. The germline V gene has CDR1 MGHDK and CDR2 SYGVNS. The sample consisted of peripheral blood. The chain links TRBV25-1 to TRBJ2-1; possible D gene TRBD2, 5 bases. The receptor comes from a man aged 55 to 70 with active COVID-19. The CDR3 spells CASSESGDGNEQFF. The CDR3 DNA is TGTGCCAGCAGTGAATCCGGGGATGGTAACGAGCAGTTCTTC.